A single T cell receptor (beta chain) is shown here with its context. This entry belongs to a study of identical twins. In TCRdb, the 5' RACE reads were re-called with MiXCR into one record per CDR3 protein. This repertoire shows approximately 500,000 distinct CDR3 sequences, 20% to 25% found once; its top ten account for roughly 2.8%. The sample was also reused in another study, on T cells expressing NK-cell markers. As reported in that work: Sorted CD3+CD56+NKG2C+, CD3+CD56+NKG2C- and CD3+CD56-NKG2C+ T-cell subsets were beta-chain profiled. Restriction of the sorted population to alpha-beta TCR T cells was achieved in several experiments with an anti-gamma-delta TCR antibody. HCMV specificity of the expanded NKG2C+ T cell clones stayed unclear.

Sequencing was carried out using CD4+ T cells sorted from blood. The sequence was obtained from a young woman in good health.

The CDR3 nucleotides are TGCGCCAGCAGCTTGCGTGGACTAGGGTCCGGGGAGCTGTTTTTT. Encoded protein: CASSLRGLGSGELFF. The rearrangement links TRBV5-1 to TRBJ2-2; 7 bases agree with TRBD2. CDR1 and CDR2 (germline): SGHRS, YFSETQ. This CDR3 has 15 amino acids. The junction had 6 bases not matched to a gene; V was cut back by 1 base and J by 6 bases. The full variable domain, its missing parts supplied by reference TRBV5-1 and TRBJ2-2, is KAGVTQTPRYLIKTRGQQVTLSCSPISGHRSVSWYQQTPGQGLQFLFEYFSETQRNKGNFPGRFSGRQFSNSRSEMNVSTLELGDSALYLCASSLRGLGSGELFFGEGSRLTVL.